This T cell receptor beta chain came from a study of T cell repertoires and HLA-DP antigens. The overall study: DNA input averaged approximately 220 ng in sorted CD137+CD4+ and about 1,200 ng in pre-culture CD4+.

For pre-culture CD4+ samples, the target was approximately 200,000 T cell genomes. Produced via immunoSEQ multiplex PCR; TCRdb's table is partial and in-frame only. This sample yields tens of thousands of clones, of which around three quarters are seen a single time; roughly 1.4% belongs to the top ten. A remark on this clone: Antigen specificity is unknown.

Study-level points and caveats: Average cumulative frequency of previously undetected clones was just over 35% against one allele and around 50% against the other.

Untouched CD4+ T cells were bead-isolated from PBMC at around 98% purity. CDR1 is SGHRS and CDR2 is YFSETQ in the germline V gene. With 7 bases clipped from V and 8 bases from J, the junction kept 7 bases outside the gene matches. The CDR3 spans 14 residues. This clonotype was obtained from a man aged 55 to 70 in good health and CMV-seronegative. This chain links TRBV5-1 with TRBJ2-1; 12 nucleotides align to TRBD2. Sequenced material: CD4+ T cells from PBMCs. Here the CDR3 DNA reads TGCGCCAGCTCCCCTAGCGGGGGGGCCCATGAGCAGTTCTTC. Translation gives CASSPSGGAHEQFF.